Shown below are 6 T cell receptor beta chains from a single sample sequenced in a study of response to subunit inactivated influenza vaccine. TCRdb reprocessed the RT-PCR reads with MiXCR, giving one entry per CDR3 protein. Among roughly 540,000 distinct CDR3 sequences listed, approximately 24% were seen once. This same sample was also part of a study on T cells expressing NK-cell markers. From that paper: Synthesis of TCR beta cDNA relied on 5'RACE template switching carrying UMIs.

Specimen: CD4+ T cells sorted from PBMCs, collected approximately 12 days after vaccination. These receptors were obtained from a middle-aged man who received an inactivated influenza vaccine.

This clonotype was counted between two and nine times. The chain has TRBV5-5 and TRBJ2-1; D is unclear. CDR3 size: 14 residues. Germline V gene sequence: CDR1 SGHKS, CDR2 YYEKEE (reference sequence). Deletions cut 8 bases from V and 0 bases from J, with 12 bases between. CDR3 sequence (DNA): TGTGCCAGTTCGATTATACCCTCCTACAATGAGCAGTTCTTC. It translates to CASSIIPSYNEQFF.

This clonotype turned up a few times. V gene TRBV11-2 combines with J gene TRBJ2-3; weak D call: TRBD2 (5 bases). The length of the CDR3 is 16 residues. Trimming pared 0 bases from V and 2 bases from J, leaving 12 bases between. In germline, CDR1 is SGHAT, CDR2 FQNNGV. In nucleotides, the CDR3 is TGTGCCAGCAGCTTAGAGACTAACCTCAACACAGATACGCAGTATTTT. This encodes CASSLETNLNTDTQYF.

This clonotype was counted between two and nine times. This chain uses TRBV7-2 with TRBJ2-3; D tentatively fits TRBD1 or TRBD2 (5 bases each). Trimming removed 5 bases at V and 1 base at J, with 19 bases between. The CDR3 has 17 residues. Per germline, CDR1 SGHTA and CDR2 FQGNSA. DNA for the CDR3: TGTGCCAGCAGCCCTGCCCGGGCAGGGAGAGGCACAGATACGCAGTATTTT. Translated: CASSPARAGRGTDTQYF. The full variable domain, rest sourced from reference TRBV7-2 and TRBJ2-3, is GAGVSQSPSNKVTEKGKDVELRCDPISGHTALYWYRQSLGQGLEFLIYFQGNSAPDKSGLPSDRFSAERTGGSVSTLTIQRTQQEDSAVYLCASSPARAGRGTDTQYFGPGTRLTVL.

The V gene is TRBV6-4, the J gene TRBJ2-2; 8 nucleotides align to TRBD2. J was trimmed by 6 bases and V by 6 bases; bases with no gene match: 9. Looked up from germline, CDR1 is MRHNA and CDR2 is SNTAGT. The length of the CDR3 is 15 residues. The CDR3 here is CASSPNSGGPGELFF. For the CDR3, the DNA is TGTGCCAGCAGCCCGAACAGCGGGGGTCCCGGGGAGCTGTTTTTT.

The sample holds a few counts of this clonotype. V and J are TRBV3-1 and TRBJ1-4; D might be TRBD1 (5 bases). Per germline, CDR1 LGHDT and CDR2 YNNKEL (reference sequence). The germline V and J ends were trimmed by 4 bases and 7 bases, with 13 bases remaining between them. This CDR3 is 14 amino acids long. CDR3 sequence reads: CASSLRTTSEKLFF. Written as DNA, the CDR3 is TGTGCCAGCAGCCTTAGGACAACGTCTGAAAAACTGTTTTTT.

The CDR3 nucleotides read TGTGCCAGCAGTTACTCGTGGACCGATCAGCCCCAGCATTTT. Amino acids: CASSYSWTDQPQHF. The chain carries TRBV6-5 and TRBJ1-5, with unresolved D. There are 14 residues in the CDR3. Germline loops: CDR1 MNHEY, CDR2 SVGAGI. V was trimmed by 0 bases and J by 5 bases, leaving 8 bases between them.